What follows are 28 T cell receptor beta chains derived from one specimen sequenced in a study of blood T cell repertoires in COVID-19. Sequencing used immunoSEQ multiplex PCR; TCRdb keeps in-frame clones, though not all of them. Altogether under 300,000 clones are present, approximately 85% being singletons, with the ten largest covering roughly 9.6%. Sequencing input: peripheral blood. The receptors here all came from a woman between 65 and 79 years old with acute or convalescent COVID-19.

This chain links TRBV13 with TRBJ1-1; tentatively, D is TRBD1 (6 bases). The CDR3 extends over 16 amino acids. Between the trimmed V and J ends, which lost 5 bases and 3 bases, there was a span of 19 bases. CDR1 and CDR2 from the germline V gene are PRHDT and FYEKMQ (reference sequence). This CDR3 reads CASSRDPGRGYTEAFF. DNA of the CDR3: TGTGCCAGCAGCCGGGACCCAGGGAGGGGGTACACTGAAGCTTTCTTT. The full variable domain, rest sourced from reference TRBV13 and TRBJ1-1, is AAGVIQSPRHLIKEKRETATLKCYPIPRHDTVYWYQQGPGQDPQFLISFYEKMQSDKGSIPDRFSAQQFSDYHSELNMSSLELGDSALYFCASSRDPGRGYTEAFFGQGTRLTVV.

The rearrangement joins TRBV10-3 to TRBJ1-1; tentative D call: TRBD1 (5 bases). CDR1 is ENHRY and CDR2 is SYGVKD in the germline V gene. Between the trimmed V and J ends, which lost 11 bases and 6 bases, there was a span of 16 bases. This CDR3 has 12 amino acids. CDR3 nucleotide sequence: TGTGCCTCCGCCCAGGGTCCGTCTGAAGCTTTCTTT. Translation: CASAQGPSEAFF.

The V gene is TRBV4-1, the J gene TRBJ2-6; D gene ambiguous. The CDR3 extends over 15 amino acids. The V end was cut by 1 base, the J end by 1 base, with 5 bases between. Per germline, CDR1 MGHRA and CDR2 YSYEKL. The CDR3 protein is CASSQARSGANVLTF. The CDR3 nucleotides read TGCGCCAGCAGCCAAGCTCGGTCTGGGGCCAACGTCCTGACTTTC.

The CDR3: CAGSSGSTDTQYF. The CDR3 DNA reads TGTGCCGGAAGTAGCGGTTCCACAGATACGCAGTATTTT. The chain is built from TRBV7-9 and TRBJ2-3; D is perhaps TRBD2 (6 bases). CDR1 is SEHNR and CDR2 is FQNEAQ in the germline V gene (reference sequence). This CDR3 spans 13 amino acids. V lost 11 bases and J lost 2, with 14 bases in between.

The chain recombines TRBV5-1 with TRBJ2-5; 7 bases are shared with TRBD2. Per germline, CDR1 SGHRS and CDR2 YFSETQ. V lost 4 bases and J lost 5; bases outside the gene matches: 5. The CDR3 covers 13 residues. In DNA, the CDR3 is TGCGCCAGCAGCGTGGGGGGAGGGGAGACCCAGTACTTC. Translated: CASSVGGGETQYF.

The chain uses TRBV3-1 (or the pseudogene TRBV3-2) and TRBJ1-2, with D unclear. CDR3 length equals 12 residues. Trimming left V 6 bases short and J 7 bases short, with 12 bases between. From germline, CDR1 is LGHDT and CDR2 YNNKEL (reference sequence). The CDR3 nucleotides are TGTGCCAGCAGGCAAAACGAGGGTGGCTACACCTTC. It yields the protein CASRQNEGGYTF.

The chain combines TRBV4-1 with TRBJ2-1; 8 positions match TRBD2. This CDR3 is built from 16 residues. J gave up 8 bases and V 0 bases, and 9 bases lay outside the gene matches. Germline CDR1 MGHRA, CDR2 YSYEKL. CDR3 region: CASSQDRGGRTYEQFF. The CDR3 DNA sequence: TGCGCCAGCAGCCAAGATCGCGGCGGGAGGACCTATGAGCAGTTCTTC.

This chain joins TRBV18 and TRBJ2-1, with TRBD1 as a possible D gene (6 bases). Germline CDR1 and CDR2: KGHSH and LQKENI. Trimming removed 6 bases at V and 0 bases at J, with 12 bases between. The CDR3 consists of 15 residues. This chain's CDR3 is CASSQTGSSYNEQFF. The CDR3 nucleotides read TGTGCCAGCTCTCAGACAGGAAGCTCCTACAATGAGCAGTTCTTC.

CDR3 residues: CASSLLATGEEYF. CDR3 nucleotides: TGTGCCAGCAGTCTACTTGCTACGGGGGAGGAGTACTTC. The chain carries TRBV3-1 (or the pseudogene TRBV3-2) and TRBJ2-7, with D perhaps TRBD2 (6 bases). The CDR3 is 13 residues long. The germline CDR1 and CDR2 sequences are LGHDT and YNNKEL (reference sequence). V was clipped by 6 bases and J by 11 bases, with 20 bases between them.

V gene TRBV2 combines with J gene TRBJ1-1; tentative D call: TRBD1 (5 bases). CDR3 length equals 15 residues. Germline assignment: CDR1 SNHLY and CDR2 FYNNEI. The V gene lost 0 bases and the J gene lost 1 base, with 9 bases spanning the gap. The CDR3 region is CASSEAGRGNTEAFF. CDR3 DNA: TGTGCCAGCAGTGAAGCGGGGCGGGGGAACACTGAAGCTTTCTTT.

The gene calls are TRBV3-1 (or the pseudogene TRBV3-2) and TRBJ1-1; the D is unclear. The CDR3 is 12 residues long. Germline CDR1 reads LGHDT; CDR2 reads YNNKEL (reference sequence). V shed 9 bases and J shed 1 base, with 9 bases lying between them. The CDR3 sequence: CASLSPNTEAFF. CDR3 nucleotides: TGTGCCAGTCTTTCCCCGAACACTGAAGCTTTCTTT.

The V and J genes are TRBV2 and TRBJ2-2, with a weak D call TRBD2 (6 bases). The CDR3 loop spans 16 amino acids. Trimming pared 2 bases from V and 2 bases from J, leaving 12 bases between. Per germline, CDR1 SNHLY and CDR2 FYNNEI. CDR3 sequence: CASSELGAGNTGELFF. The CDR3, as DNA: TGTGCCAGCAGTGAACTCGGGGCGGGAAACACCGGGGAGCTGTTTTTT.

CDR3 bases: TGTGCCAGCAGCCCCGGGATACAGGGAAACACCTTC. It encodes CASSPGIQGNTF. The chain recombines TRBV3-1 (or the pseudogene TRBV3-2) with TRBJ1-2, with D tentatively TRBD1 (6 bases). The CDR3 totals 12 residues. Trimming removed 4 bases from V and 12 bases from J, with 15 bases in between. Germline V gene data show CDR1 as LGHDT and CDR2 as YNNKEL (reference sequence).

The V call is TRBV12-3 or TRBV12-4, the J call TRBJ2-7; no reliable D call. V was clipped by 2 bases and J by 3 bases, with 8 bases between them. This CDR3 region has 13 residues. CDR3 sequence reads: CASSLSLGYEQYF. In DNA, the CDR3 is TGTGCCAGCAGTTTAAGTCTCGGCTACGAGCAGTACTTC.

CDR3 sequence: CASSLGPKRNEQFF. CDR3 in DNA: TGCGCCAGCAGCTTAGGCCCTAAGCGCAATGAGCAGTTCTTC. The chain is built from TRBV5-1 and TRBJ2-1; D is uncertain. Per germline, CDR1 SGHRS and CDR2 YFSETQ. Trimming took off 2 bases at V and 6 bases at J, with 12 bases between the two ends. The CDR3 length is 14 residues.

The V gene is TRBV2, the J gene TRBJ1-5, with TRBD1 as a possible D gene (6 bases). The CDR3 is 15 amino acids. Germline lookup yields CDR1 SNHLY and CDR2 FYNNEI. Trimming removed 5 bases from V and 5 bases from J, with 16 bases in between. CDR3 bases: TGTGCCAGCAGTCCAACTCAGGGGTCTTATCAGCCCCAGCATTTT. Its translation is CASSPTQGSYQPQHF.

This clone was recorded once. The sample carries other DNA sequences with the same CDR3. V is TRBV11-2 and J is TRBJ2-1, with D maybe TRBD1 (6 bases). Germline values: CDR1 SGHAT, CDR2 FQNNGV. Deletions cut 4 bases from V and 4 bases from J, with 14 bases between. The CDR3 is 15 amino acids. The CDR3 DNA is TGTGCCAGCAGCTCCCCGCAGGGGAGATACAATGAGCAGTTCTTC. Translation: CASSSPQGRYNEQFF. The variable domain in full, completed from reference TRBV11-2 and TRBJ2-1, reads EAGVAQSPRYKIIEKRQSVAFWCNPISGHATLYWYQQILGQGPKLLIQFQNNGVVDDSQLPKDRFSAERLKGVDSTLKIQPAKLEDSAVYLCASSSPQGRYNEQFFGPGTRLTVL.

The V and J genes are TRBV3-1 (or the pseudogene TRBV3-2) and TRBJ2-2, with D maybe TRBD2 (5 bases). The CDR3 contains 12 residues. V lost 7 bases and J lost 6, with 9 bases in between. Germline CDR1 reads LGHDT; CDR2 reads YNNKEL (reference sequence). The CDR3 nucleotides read TGTGCCAGCAAGAGGGCCTCCGGGGAGCTGTTTTTT. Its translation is CASKRASGELFF.

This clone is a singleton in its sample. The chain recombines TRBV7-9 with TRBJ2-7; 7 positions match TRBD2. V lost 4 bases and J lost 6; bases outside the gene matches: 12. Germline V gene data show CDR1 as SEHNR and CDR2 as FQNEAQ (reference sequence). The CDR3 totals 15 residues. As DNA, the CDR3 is TGTGCCAGCAGCTGGCTCACCGGGAGGCACCCCGAGCAGTACTTC. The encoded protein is CASSWLTGRHPEQYF.

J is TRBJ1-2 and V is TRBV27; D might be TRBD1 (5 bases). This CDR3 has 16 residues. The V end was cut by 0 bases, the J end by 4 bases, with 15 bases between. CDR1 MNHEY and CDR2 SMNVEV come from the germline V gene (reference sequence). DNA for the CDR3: TGTGCCAGCAGTTTATCGGGGGGACTGTCGATCTATGGCTACACCTTC. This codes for CASSLSGGLSIYGYTF.

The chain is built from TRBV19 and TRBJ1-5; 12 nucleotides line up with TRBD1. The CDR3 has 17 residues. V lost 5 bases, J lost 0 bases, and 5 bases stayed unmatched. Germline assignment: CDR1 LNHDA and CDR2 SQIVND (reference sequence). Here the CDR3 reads CASSGTGGPYSNQPQHF. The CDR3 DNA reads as TGTGCCAGTAGTGGGACAGGGGGCCCTTATAGCAATCAGCCCCAGCATTTT.

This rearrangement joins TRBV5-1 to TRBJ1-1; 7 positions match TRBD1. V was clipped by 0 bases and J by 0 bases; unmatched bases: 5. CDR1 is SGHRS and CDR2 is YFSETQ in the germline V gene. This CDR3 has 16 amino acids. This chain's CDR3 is CASSLAYRGMNTEAFF. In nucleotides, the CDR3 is TGCGCCAGCAGCTTGGCCTACAGGGGAATGAACACTGAAGCTTTCTTT. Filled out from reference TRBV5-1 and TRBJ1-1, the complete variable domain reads KAGVTQTPRYLIKTRGQQVTLSCSPISGHRSVSWYQQTPGQGLQFLFEYFSETQRNKGNFPGRFSGRQFSNSRSEMNVSTLELGDSALYLCASSLAYRGMNTEAFFGQGTRLTVV.

DNA of the CDR3: TGTGCTAGTGGCCAGACAGGGGGAAGAGAGACCCAGTACTTC. Amino acids: CASGQTGGRETQYF. The J gene is TRBJ2-5, the V gene TRBV12-5; 9 bases fit TRBD1. Germline CDR1 and CDR2: LGHNT and FRNRAP. The CDR3 is 14 residues long. Germline trimming cut 6 bases from V and 4 bases from J; bases unmatched to any gene: 6.

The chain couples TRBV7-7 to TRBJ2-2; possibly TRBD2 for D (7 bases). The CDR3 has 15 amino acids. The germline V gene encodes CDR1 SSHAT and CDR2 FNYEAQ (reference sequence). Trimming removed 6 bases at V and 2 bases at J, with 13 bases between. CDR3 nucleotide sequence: TGTGCCAGCAGTCCGGGGGGCCTTAACACCGGGGAGCTGTTTTTT. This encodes CASSPGGLNTGELFF.

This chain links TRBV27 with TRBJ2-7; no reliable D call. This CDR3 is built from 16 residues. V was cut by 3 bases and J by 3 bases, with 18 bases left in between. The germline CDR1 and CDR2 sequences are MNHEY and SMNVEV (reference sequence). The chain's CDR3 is CASSFQRKARIYEQYF. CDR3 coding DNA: TGTGCCAGCAGTTTTCAGAGAAAGGCCAGGATCTACGAGCAGTACTTC.

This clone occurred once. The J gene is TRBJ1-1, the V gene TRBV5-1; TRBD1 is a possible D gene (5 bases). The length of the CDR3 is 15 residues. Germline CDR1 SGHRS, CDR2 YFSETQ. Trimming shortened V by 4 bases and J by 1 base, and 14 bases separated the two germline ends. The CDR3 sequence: CASSPARDANTEAFF. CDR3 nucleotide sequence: TGCGCCAGCAGCCCAGCCAGGGATGCGAACACTGAAGCTTTCTTT.

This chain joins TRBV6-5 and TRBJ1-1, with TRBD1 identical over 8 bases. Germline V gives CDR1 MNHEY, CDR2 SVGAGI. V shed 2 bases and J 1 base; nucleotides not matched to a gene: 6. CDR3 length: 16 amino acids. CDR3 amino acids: CASSYPRDRGNTEAFF. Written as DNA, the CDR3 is TGTGCCAGCAGTTACCCGCGAGACAGGGGGAACACTGAAGCTTTCTTT.

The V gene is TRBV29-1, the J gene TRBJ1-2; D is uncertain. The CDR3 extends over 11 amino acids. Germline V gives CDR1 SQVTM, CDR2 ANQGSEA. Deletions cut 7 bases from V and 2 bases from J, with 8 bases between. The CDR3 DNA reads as TGCAGCGGCTATGAGAACTATGGCTACACCTTC. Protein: CSGYENYGYTF.